The 21 T cell receptor beta chains presented below share a single source sample, sequenced in a study of blood T cell repertoires in COVID-19. Measured with immunoSEQ multiplex PCR; TCRdb has only the in-frame clones, and not every one. Counted here are approximately 70,000 clones, 82% occurring once; the ten biggest clones make up 18%. Sequencing used peripheral blood. The source is a human donor in a cohort sampled during active COVID-19.

This rearrangement joins TRBV7-9 to TRBJ1-1; a possible D gene is TRBD1 (5 bases). This CDR3 is 15 amino acids long. V lost 5 bases and J 0 bases, leaving 13 bases between the germline ends. In germline, CDR1 is SEHNR, CDR2 FQNEAQ (reference sequence). CDR3 region: CASSIAGRVNTEAFF. CDR3 DNA sequence: TGTGCCAGCAGCATTGCGGGACGGGTGAACACTGAAGCTTTCTTT.

This sequence joins TRBV27 and TRBJ2-7, with 8 bases matching TRBD1. The CDR3 extends over 14 amino acids. J gave up 3 bases and V 5 bases, and 6 bases lay outside the gene matches. CDR1 and CDR2 (germline): MNHEY, SMNVEV (reference sequence). As DNA, the CDR3 is TGTGCCAGCAGTACCAGGGGGCTACTCTACGAGCAGTACTTC. Protein: CASSTRGLLYEQYF.

This clone has a single count. The V call is TRBV6-5, the J call TRBJ2-3, with 7 bases identical to TRBD2. The CDR3 sequence is 14 residues long. CDR1 is MNHEY, CDR2 SVGAGI, per germline. Trimming cost V 6 bases and J 11 bases; bases outside gene matches: 14. CDR3 loop: CASRPGTTPMRQYF. CDR3 nucleotide sequence: TGTGCCAGCAGACCCGGGACTACCCCAATGAGGCAGTATTTT.

V is TRBV29-1 and J is TRBJ2-7, with unresolved D. V lost 0 bases, J lost 3 bases, and 9 bases lay in between. Germline CDR1 and CDR2: SQVTM and ANQGSEA. The CDR3 has 13 residues. The CDR3 spells CSVEDSSGYEQYF. The CDR3 nucleotides are TGCAGCGTTGAAGATTCGTCCGGCTACGAGCAGTACTTC.

Only one count was recorded for this clone. The rearrangement uses TRBV5-6 and TRBJ2-6; the D gene is possibly TRBD1 (6 bases). Germline values: CDR1 SGHDT, CDR2 YYEEEE. This CDR3 spans 15 amino acids. Trimming cost V 2 bases and J 4 bases, with 10 bases left between them. The DNA of the CDR3 is TGTGCCAGCAGCTTTGCAGGGGCCGGGGCCAACGTCCTGACTTTC. Protein: CASSFAGAGANVLTF.

The genes are TRBV5-4 and TRBJ1-4; D possibly corresponds to TRBD1 (5 bases). Germline assignment: CDR1 SGHNT and CDR2 YYREEE (reference sequence). Trimming pared 2 bases from V and 6 bases from J, leaving 11 bases between. The CDR3 is made up of 14 amino acids. CDR3 sequence reads: CASSFQGRDEKLFF. The CDR3, as DNA: TGTGCCAGCAGCTTCCAGGGAAGGGATGAAAAACTGTTTTTT.

This clone occurred a few times. The chain links TRBV5-1 to TRBJ2-1; 8 positions agree with TRBD2. The junction had 3 bases not matched to a gene; V was cut back by 1 base and J by 3 bases. Germline V gives CDR1 SGHRS, CDR2 YFSETQ. The CDR3 loop spans 15 amino acids. Here the CDR3 reads CASSLRGGVYNEQFF. Here the CDR3 DNA reads TGCGCCAGCAGCTTGCGGGGGGGCGTCTACAATGAGCAGTTCTTC.

The chain joins TRBV7-2 to TRBJ2-1; 8 nucleotides align to TRBD2. The CDR3 consists of 15 residues. Germline lookup yields CDR1 SGHTA and CDR2 FQGNSA. The V segment lost 2 bases and the J segment 7 bases; nucleotides outside the gene matches: 7. CDR3 coding DNA: TGTGCCAGCAGCTTAAGGGCGGGGGGATTTAATGAGCAGTTCTTC. This encodes CASSLRAGGFNEQFF.

This clone turned up a few times. The V gene is TRBV6-5, the J gene TRBJ2-7, with a tentative D call TRBD1 (5 bases). Germline V gene lookup returns CDR1 MNHEY and CDR2 SVGAGI. This CDR3 is 14 amino acids long. The V end was cut by 6 bases, the J end by 7 bases, with 19 bases between. As DNA, the CDR3 is TGTGCCAGCAGCCAGGGCCAAAGGTCGGCGGAGCAGTACTTC. Its protein product is CASSQGQRSAEQYF.

This clone was seen a handful of times. This chain connects TRBV18 to TRBJ1-2; D remains unclear. Germline V gene lookup returns CDR1 KGHSH and CDR2 LQKENI. The V gene lost 1 base and the J gene lost 2 bases, with 11 bases spanning the gap. This CDR3 spans 15 amino acids. The CDR3 DNA reads TGTGCCAGCTCACCACTTCCCCCGTCGAACTATGGCTACACCTTC. Translation: CASSPLPPSNYGYTF. Filled out from reference TRBV18 and TRBJ1-2, the complete variable domain reads NAGVMQNPRHLVRRRGQEARLRCSPMKGHSHVYWYRQLPEEGLKFMVYLQKENIIDESGMPKERFSAEFPKEGPSILRIQQVVRGDSAAYFCASSPLPPSNYGYTFGSGTRLTVV.

The rearrangement links TRBV5-5 to TRBJ1-5, with a tentative D call TRBD1 (5 bases). CDR1 SGHKS and CDR2 YYEKEE come from the germline V gene (reference sequence). Trimming removed 3 bases at V and 0 bases at J, with 10 bases between. The CDR3 extends over 15 amino acids. The CDR3 region has the DNA TGTGCCAGCAGCTACGGACACTCTAGCAATCAGCCCCAGCATTTT. This sequence encodes CASSYGHSSNQPQHF.

The V gene is TRBV6-1, the J gene TRBJ2-7; 11 bases are shared with TRBD1. V was clipped by 2 bases and J by 3 bases; unmatched bases: 3. CDR1 is MNHNS and CDR2 is SASEGT in the germline V gene. The CDR3 spans 15 residues. The CDR3 loop reads CASSEKGTGGYEQYF. The CDR3 bases are TGTGCCAGCAGTGAAAAGGGGACAGGGGGCTACGAGCAGTACTTC.

The V gene is TRBV5-6, the J gene TRBJ2-1; TRBD1 is a possible D gene (5 bases). V was clipped by 0 bases and J by 7 bases, with 11 bases between them. The CDR3 runs 14 residues. Germline V gene lookup returns CDR1 SGHDT and CDR2 YYEEEE. The CDR3 bases are TGTGCCAGCAGCTTGGACAGGCAGTTGAATGAGCAGTTCTTC. Its protein is CASSLDRQLNEQFF.

The genes are TRBV18 and TRBJ2-3; no definite D call. Trimming left V 0 bases short and J 5 bases short, with 9 bases between. This CDR3 is 14 amino acids long. Germline-derived CDR1 and CDR2 are KGHSH and LQKENI. The CDR3 nucleotides are TGTGCCAGCTCACCACCGTTGAGGAAAGATACGCAGTATTTT. Its translation is CASSPPLRKDTQYF.

The chain has TRBV5-1 and TRBJ2-7; unclear D gene. The CDR3 is made up of 14 amino acids. In germline, CDR1 is SGHRS, CDR2 YFSETQ. V was cut by 0 bases and J by 4 bases, with 11 bases left in between. As DNA, the CDR3 is TGCGCCAGCAGCTTGGCGGCAGTCGGGTACGAGCAGTACTTC. Translated: CASSLAAVGYEQYF. Full variable domain (rest looked up from reference TRBV5-1 and TRBJ2-7): KAGVTQTPRYLIKTRGQQVTLSCSPISGHRSVSWYQQTPGQGLQFLFEYFSETQRNKGNFPGRFSGRQFSNSRSEMNVSTLELGDSALYLCASSLAAVGYEQYFGPGTRLTVT.

The gene calls are TRBV6-5 and TRBJ2-7, with 7 bases lining up with TRBD1. The length of the CDR3 is 14 residues. CDR1 and CDR2 (germline): MNHEY, SVGAGI. Losses at the gene ends were 6 bases for V and 1 base for J; bases not matched to a gene: 6. This CDR3 reads CASSPRDSSYEQYF. In DNA, the CDR3 is TGTGCCAGCAGCCCACGGGACAGTTCCTACGAGCAGTACTTC.

The chain links TRBV27 to TRBJ1-2; D gene unclear. V dropped 6 bases and J dropped 8 bases, with 16 bases sitting between them. Looked up from germline, CDR1 is MNHEY and CDR2 is SMNVEV (reference sequence). CDR3 length: 13 residues. DNA of the CDR3: TGTGCCAGCAGCCCGGGGTCCCTTTTGGGCTACACCTTC. Translated: CASSPGSLLGYTF.

V and J are TRBV2 and TRBJ2-1; 9 bases align to TRBD1. V lost 6 bases, J lost 4 bases, and 4 bases stayed unmatched. Germline V gene lookup returns CDR1 SNHLY and CDR2 FYNNEI. CDR3 length: 14 residues. CDR3 region: CASRGGTGYNEQFF. CDR3 in DNA: TGTGCCAGCAGGGGCGGGACAGGGTACAATGAGCAGTTCTTC.

V usage is TRBV18 and J usage is TRBJ2-7, with D possibly being TRBD2 (5 bases). Per the germline V gene, CDR1 is KGHSH and CDR2 is LQKENI. V gave up 3 bases and J gave up 0 bases, with 12 bases separating them. The CDR3 is 15 amino acids. CDR3 bases: TGTGCCAGCTCACCCCCCGGGGTCCCCTCCTACGAGCAGTACTTC. It translates to CASSPPGVPSYEQYF.

The chain employs TRBV13 and TRBJ2-4; TRBD1 might be the D (5 bases). This CDR3 spans 15 amino acids. V was pared by 5 bases and J by 3 bases, with 14 bases between. Germline lookup yields CDR1 PRHDT and CDR2 FYEKMQ (reference sequence). In DNA form, the CDR3 reads TGTGCCAGCAGCGGCCCTGACAGCTACAAAAACATTCAGTACTTC. Protein: CASSGPDSYKNIQYF.

V usage is TRBV7-9 and J usage is TRBJ1-6; D not certain. Germline V gives CDR1 SEHNR, CDR2 FQNEAQ (reference sequence). The CDR3 loop spans 13 amino acids. V was cut by 7 bases and J by 14 bases, with 18 bases left in between. CDR3 amino acids: CASTAAGFMSLHF. The CDR3, as DNA: TGTGCCAGCACTGCGGCGGGGTTCATGTCCCTCCACTTT.